The 13 T cell receptor beta chains below all came from one sample that was sequenced in a study of T cell changes during pregnancy in multiple sclerosis. The repertoire was sequenced with immunoSEQ multiplex PCR; TCRdb's copy has only in-frame clones and lacks some. The sample has roughly 46,000 clones; 80% to 85% are singletons. Sample: CD4+ T cells from peripheral blood mononuclear cells, taken before pregnancy. These receptors were collected from a female donor with multiple sclerosis, enrolled in a pregnancy study.

CDR3 protein: CASSLAGGDPYEQYF. CDR3 coding DNA: TGTGCCAGCAGCTTAGCAGGGGGTGACCCCTACGAGCAGTACTTC. This chain uses TRBV7-2 with TRBJ2-7; TRBD1 might be the D (6 bases). Germline values: CDR1 SGHTA, CDR2 FQGNSA. Trimming removed 0 bases from V and 2 bases from J, with 11 bases in between. The CDR3 runs 15 residues.

The chain joins TRBV6-7 to TRBJ1-3; a possible D gene is TRBD1 (6 bases). TRBV6-7 is sorted into the ORF group, with uncertain function. This CDR3 comprises 19 residues. Trimming took off 0 bases at V and 0 bases at J, with 18 bases between the two ends. For the CDR3, the DNA is TGTGCCAGCAGTTACTCGAGCAGGGGAGTCGATCGCTCTGGAAACACCATATATTTT. Translating gives CASSYSSRGVDRSGNTIYF.

The rearrangement uses TRBV25-1 and TRBJ2-1, with a possible D match to TRBD2 (5 bases). This CDR3 spans 17 amino acids. Germline V gene lookup returns CDR1 MGHDK and CDR2 SYGVNS. Trimming pared 4 bases from V and 0 bases from J, leaving 16 bases between. CDR3 in DNA: TGTGCCAGCAGTGGGCTGGGAGCGCAGTCCTCCTACAATGAGCAGTTCTTC. As protein: CASSGLGAQSSYNEQFF.

This clone came up a few times. J is TRBJ1-2 and V is TRBV11-2; 8 positions match TRBD1. V was pared by 3 bases and J by 7 bases, with 10 bases of the junction left unmatched. The CDR3 has 15 amino acids. Germline values: CDR1 SGHAT, CDR2 FQNNGV. The CDR3 DNA reads TGTGCCAGCAGCTTCCTATTACAGGGGGAAGCTGGCTACACCTTC. Amino acids: CASSFLLQGEAGYTF.

CDR3 amino acids: CASSLVAEKLFF. The CDR3 DNA reads as TGTGCCAGCAGCTTAGTAGCCGAAAAACTGTTTTTT. V usage is TRBV7-9 and J usage is TRBJ1-4; D gene uncertain. CDR1 SEHNR and CDR2 FQNEAQ come from the germline V gene (reference sequence). Trimming left V 1 base short and J 8 bases short, with 5 bases between. This CDR3 has 12 residues. Using reference TRBV7-9 and TRBJ1-4 for the parts outside the CDR3, the full variable domain is DTGVSQNPRHKITKRGQNVTFRCDPISEHNRLYWYRQTLGQGPEFLTYFQNEAQLEKSRLLSDRFSAERPKGSFSTLEIQRTEQGDSAMYLCASSLVAEKLFFGSGTQLSVL.

This clone was detected once. The rearrangement links TRBV14 to TRBJ1-1, with a possible D match to TRBD1 (5 bases). Germline V lookup: CDR1 SGHDN, CDR2 FVKESK. The CDR3 is made up of 16 amino acids. The ends were cut back, 2 bases at V and 2 bases at J, with 15 bases in the middle. This chain's CDR3 is CASSQPRGTANTEAFF. CDR3 nucleotide sequence: TGTGCCAGCAGCCAACCTCGGGGGACGGCCAACACTGAAGCTTTCTTT.

The rearrangement uses TRBV5-6 and TRBJ2-2; 13 bases fit TRBD2. The CDR3 is 15 residues long. Germline CDR1 is SGHDT and CDR2 is YYEEEE. Trimming took 7 bases from V and 5 from J; bases not matched to a gene: 5. CDR3 in amino acids: CASSGTSGVTGELFF. CDR3 nucleotide sequence: TGTGCCAGCTCCGGGACTAGCGGGGTTACCGGGGAGCTGTTTTTT.

V gene TRBV7-9 combines with J gene TRBJ2-2; TRBD2 is a possible D gene (6 bases). V was cut by 4 bases and J by 6 bases, with 21 bases left in between. CDR3 length equals 17 residues. Germline CDR1 is SEHNR and CDR2 is FQNEAQ (reference sequence). CDR3 in DNA: TGTGCCAGCAGCTCCACCGCGGGGTCCACTATCGCCGGGGAGCTGTTTTTT. Amino acids: CASSSTAGSTIAGELFF.

The V and J genes are TRBV19 and TRBJ1-2, with D hard to call. V was cut by 5 bases and J by 4 bases, with 11 bases left in between. This CDR3 is 13 amino acids long. Germline CDR1 reads LNHDA; CDR2 reads SQIVND (reference sequence). CDR3 region: CASSDTDSYGYTF. The CDR3 coding sequence is TGTGCCAGTAGTGACACGGATTCCTATGGCTACACCTTC.

The rearrangement joins TRBV5-1 to TRBJ2-1; 10 nucleotides align to TRBD2. Germline V lookup: CDR1 SGHRS, CDR2 YFSETQ. Trimming cost V 4 bases and J 3 bases; bases outside gene matches: 19. This CDR3 region has 20 residues. The CDR3 sequence: CASSRGAGLAATWGYNEQFF. DNA of the CDR3: TGCGCCAGCAGCCGAGGGGCTGGACTAGCGGCCACCTGGGGCTACAATGAGCAGTTCTTC.

The chain carries TRBV19 and TRBJ2-7; D gene uncertain. Between the trimmed V and J ends, which lost 4 bases and 1 base, there was a span of 17 bases. The CDR3 runs to 16 residues. From germline, CDR1 is LNHDA and CDR2 SQIVND (reference sequence). The CDR3 DNA sequence: TGTGCCAGTAGTACCCCAAGGATGGGCAGGTCCTACGAGCAGTACTTC. Protein: CASSTPRMGRSYEQYF. The complete variable domain, with remaining parts taken from reference TRBV19 and TRBJ2-7, reads DGGITQSPKYLFRKEGQNVTLSCEQNLNHDAMYWYRQDPGQGLRLIYYSQIVNDFQKGDIAEGYSVSREKKESFPLTVTSAQKNPTAFYLCASSTPRMGRSYEQYFGPGTRLTVT.

A word on this clone: One junction end disagrees with the germline gene, perhaps due to a read error. The chain couples TRBV6-5 to TRBJ1-5; no clear D. Germline loops: CDR1 MNHEY, CDR2 SVGAGI. The CDR3 runs to 15 residues. The CDR3 bases are TGTGCCGGCAGTTACTCGAGGTGGGGCAATCAGCCCCAGCATTTT. As protein: CAGSYSRWGNQPQHF.

The chain has TRBV10-2 and TRBJ2-7; 11 nucleotides match TRBD2. With 3 bases clipped from V and 3 bases from J, the junction kept 7 bases outside the gene matches. The CDR3 runs 16 residues. Germline V gene data show CDR1 as WSHSY and CDR2 as SAAADI. The CDR3 here is CASSDVAGTSGYEQYF. The CDR3 DNA reads TGCGCCAGCAGTGATGTAGCCGGGACTAGCGGCTACGAGCAGTACTTC.